Listed below are T cell receptor beta chains from one sample, sequenced in a study of blood T cells in healthy people across ages. TCRdb analysed the 5' RACE reads with MiXCR anew, one entry per CDR3 protein. This sample has 700,000 to 900,000 distinct CDR3 sequences, with 53% found just once. Material for sequencing was blood. These receptor sequences come from a man older than 75 in good health. Each CDR3 is given with its conserved first and last residue. D genes are given only for firm matches. Some rows mark clone size as missing; the rest say once, few, many or name a class of expanded clone.

once	.	17	TRBV6-2/TRBV6-3	TRBJ2-4	TGTGCCAGCAGTACCGGCCTGGCAAATGTAGCCAAAAACATTCAGTACTTC	CASSTGLANVAKNIQYF
.	TRBD1	13	TRBV6-1	TRBJ2-1	TGTGCCAGCGGGACAGGCAATTACAATGAGCAGTTCTTC	CASGTGNYNEQFF
.	.	14	TRBV2	TRBJ1-4	TGTGCCAGCAGTGTAGGGCCTGAGGCGGAAAAACTGTTTTTT	CASSVGPEAEKLFF
.	TRBD1	16	TRBV5-1	TRBJ1-6	TGCGCCAGCAGCACCGGGACAGGGGAGAGAAGTTCACCCCTCCACTTT	CASSTGTGERSSPLHF
few	.	15	TRBV7-2	TRBJ2-7	TGTGCCAGCAGCTTAGGCAGAATCCGCTCCTACGAGCAGTACTTC	CASSLGRIRSYEQYF
.	TRBD1	16	TRBV12-3/TRBV12-4	TRBJ1-5	TGTGCCAGCAGCCCAGGCGGACAGGGGGGTAATCAGCCCCAGCATTTT	CASSPGGQGGNQPQHF
.	.	14	TRBV11-1	TRBJ1-1	TGTGCCAGCAGCGGATTACAGGCAAACACTGAAGCTTTCTTT	CASSGLQANTEAFF
.	.	16	TRBV4-1	TRBJ2-6	TGCGCCAGCAGCCAAGGACGGGACTCTGGGGCCAACGTCCTGACTTTC	CASSQGRDSGANVLTF
few	TRBD1	12	TRBV29-1	TRBJ1-2	TGCAGCGTTAACGACAGGGTTGAAGGCTACACCTTC	CSVNDRVEGYTF
few	TRBD1	16	TRBV6-2/TRBV6-3	TRBJ1-1	TGTGCCAGCAGTCCCAGGGGACAGACCATGAACACTGAAGCTTTCTTT	CASSPRGQTMNTEAFF
.	.	14	TRBV9	TRBJ2-7	TGTGCCAGCAGCGTAGGCCGGACCACCTGCGAGCAGTACTTC	CASSVGRTTCEQYF
.	.	12	TRBV7-2	TRBJ1-5	TGTGCCAGCAGCTCTACTAATCAGCCCCAGCATTTT	CASSSTNQPQHF
.	TRBD2	18	TRBV20-1	TRBJ2-7	TGCAGTGCTAGAAAGGGGACTAGCGGGATAGGGGTTCTTTACGAGCAGTACTTC	CSARKGTSGIGVLYEQYF